What follows are 10 T cell receptor beta chains derived from one specimen sequenced in a study of human T cells and chemical hapten exposure. The time point was: patch test 1, 2 weeks after DPC sensitization. Treatment: therapeutic diphenylcyclopropenone sensitization with weekly scalp DPC. TCRdb itself ran the RACE reads through MiXCR, one entry per CDR3 protein. The repertoire consists of 70,000 to 80,000 distinct CDR3 sequences, with around a third occurring once and the leading ten covering roughly 9.8%. This sample comprised whole blood, obtained in connection with sensitization to the hapten diphenylcyclopropenone (DPC). These receptors all stem from a man aged 35-49 years with alopecia areata. Some clones in this sample may be carry-over from other donors' samples.

The chain combines TRBV29-1 with TRBJ2-7, with 7 bases matching TRBD2. This CDR3 has 12 amino acids. Losses at the gene ends were 7 bases for V and 1 base for J; bases not matched to a gene: 4. Germline V gene data show CDR1 as SQVTM and CDR2 as ANQGSEA. Here the CDR3 reads CSARTRSYEQYF. The CDR3 nucleotides read TGCAGCGCCCGGACTAGGTCCTACGAGCAGTACTTC.

This chain connects TRBV15 to TRBJ1-2, with a tentative D call TRBD1 (5 bases). CDR1 LNHNV and CDR2 YYDKDF come from the germline V gene (reference sequence). CDR3 size: 15 residues. Trimming took 3 bases from V and 4 from J, leaving 15 bases between them. The CDR3 loop reads CATSSRLGGVYGYTF. The DNA for the CDR3 is TGTGCCACCAGCAGCAGGCTCGGGGGGGTCTATGGCTACACCTTC.

V usage is TRBV27 and J usage is TRBJ1-5; D not resolved. Germline lookup yields CDR1 MNHEY and CDR2 SMNVEV (reference sequence). The CDR3 extends over 13 amino acids. Deletions cut 5 bases from V and 6 bases from J, with 11 bases between. The CDR3 protein is CASSPRFGQPQHF. The CDR3 DNA reads TGTGCCAGCAGTCCCCGGTTTGGTCAGCCCCAGCATTTT.

The genes are TRBV20-1 and TRBJ1-1; 8 positions agree with TRBD1. CDR1 is DFQATT and CDR2 is SNEGSKA in the germline V gene (reference sequence). V trimming: 1 base; J trimming: 0 bases; junction bases outside the gene matches: 7. This CDR3 spans 16 amino acids. DNA for the CDR3: TGCAGTGCTAGAGCTATGGGACAGGCCTTGAACACTGAAGCTTTCTTT. Amino acids: CSARAMGQALNTEAFF.

J is TRBJ2-7 and V is TRBV6-1; either TRBD1 or TRBD2 may fit D (5 bases each). The CDR3 is 14 residues long. CDR1 and CDR2 (germline): MNHNS, SASEGT. V shed 3 bases and J shed 2 bases, with 11 bases lying between them. The chain's CDR3 is CASSDWETAYEQYF. CDR3 DNA sequence: TGTGCCAGCAGTGATTGGGAGACAGCCTACGAGCAGTACTTC.

The chain has TRBV6-6 and TRBJ2-7; D possibly matches TRBD1 or TRBD2 (5 bases each). From germline, CDR1 is MNHNY and CDR2 SVGAGI (reference sequence). The V end was cut by 0 bases, the J end by 6 bases, with 9 bases between. This CDR3 has 13 residues. CDR3 sequence reads: CASSYSNGGEQYF. CDR3 DNA: TGTGCCAGCAGTTACTCTAATGGGGGCGAGCAGTACTTC.

The V gene is TRBV15, the J gene TRBJ1-1, with D possibly matching TRBD1 (5 bases). Germline loops: CDR1 LNHNV, CDR2 YYDKDF (reference sequence). The V end was cut by 0 bases, the J end by 3 bases, with 8 bases between. The CDR3 length is 14 residues. The CDR3 protein is CATSREKGYTEAFF. CDR3 DNA sequence: TGTGCCACCAGCAGAGAGAAGGGGTACACTGAAGCTTTCTTT.

The gene calls are TRBV20-1 and TRBJ2-2; no clear D gene. V lost 6 bases to trimming and J lost 5 bases, with 16 bases between them. The CDR3 spans 14 residues. Germline-derived CDR1 and CDR2 are DFQATT and SNEGSKA (reference sequence). Here the CDR3 reads CSASRRPSTGELFF. The CDR3 coding sequence is TGCAGTGCCAGCCGTCGCCCGAGTACCGGGGAGCTGTTTTTT.

This clonotype was found a few times. This rearrangement joins TRBV27 to TRBJ1-1; 8 bases agree with TRBD1. V lost 5 bases, J lost 0 bases, and 17 bases stayed unmatched. The CDR3 contains 19 residues. The germline CDR1 and CDR2 sequences are MNHEY and SMNVEV (reference sequence). CDR3 sequence (DNA): TGTGCCAGCAGTCAAGATCCCAGGGGGCGGGGAAGGATGAACACTGAAGCTTTCTTT. It yields the protein CASSQDPRGRGRMNTEAFF.

This clonotype was seen a few times. The V and J genes are TRBV24-1 and TRBJ2-5; D remains unclear. The V and J ends lost 3 bases and 6 bases respectively, with 7 bases between them. The CDR3 runs 12 residues. Germline CDR1 KGHDR, CDR2 SFDVKD. The CDR3 region is CATSDHKQTQYF. The CDR3 DNA follows: TGTGCCACCAGTGATCATAAACAGACCCAGTACTTC.